This T cell receptor beta chain was recovered during a study of Ad26.COV2.S vaccination and SARS-CoV-2 variants. This table comes from immunoSEQ multiplex PCR, and its TCRdb copy is limited to in-frame clones, with some not included. This table has a few hundred thousand clones, more than 75% appearing once. V lost 7 bases and J lost 4; bases outside the gene matches: 8. From germline, CDR1 is SEHNR and CDR2 FQNEAQ (reference sequence). This CDR3 comprises 14 residues. Treatment of the sample: approximately 18 received Ad26.COV2.S at low or high dose, single or two shots; about five received placebo; per-sample allocation not given. Sampling took place 63 days after the first vaccine or placebo injection.

The rearrangement uses TRBV7-9 and TRBJ2-7; 9 bases are a match to TRBD1. The material was peripheral blood, obtained in a trial of Ad26.COV2.S vaccine versus placebo. The origin of this receptor is a person aged 18-60 years who received the Ad26.COV2.S COVID-19 vaccine or a placebo. CDR3 sequence: CASTEQGAPYEQYF. The CDR3 region has the DNA TGTGCCAGCACCGAACAGGGGGCGCCGTACGAGCAGTACTTC.